This T cell receptor (beta chain) was captured by sequencing in a study of T-cell memory formation after mild COVID-19 (dated by TCRdb to the early 2020s). At the level of the whole study: Most TCR sequence clusters were specific to one of the two donors. Longitudinal TCRalpha and TCRbeta repertoire sequencing tracked T-cell clones expanding and contracting after mild COVID-19 in two donors. The cohort comprised two young, previously healthy adult volunteers, one female and one male.

PBMCs were isolated by Ficoll-Paque density gradient centrifugation. Including cysteine and phenylalanine, the CDR3 has 15 amino acids. Of all the DNA, just the CDR3 is kept, 45 bases in frame from base 1. V loses 4 bases of germline sequence and J loses 0 bases, and the interval between the two ends is 10 bases. Sequencing instrument: Illumina NovaSeq 6000. Using 5'RACE with constant-segment primers, TCRalpha and TCRbeta cDNA libraries were constructed, with sample barcodes and unique molecular identifiers added in the process. Trizol reagent was used to extract RNA from every sample. Libraries were amplified in two PCR steps, with a second sample barcode and Illumina TruSeq adapters added in the second step. Libraries were sequenced on an Illumina NovaSeq with 2 x 150 bp paired-end reads. The paper's data handling went like this. The reads were demultiplexed and collapsed into UMI-guided consensus sequences using migec v1.2.7. With mixcr v2.1.11, UMI consensuses were aligned to TRA and TRB V and J templates and assembled into clonotypes. A clonotype was counted as expanded or contracted only when both edgeR and NoisET called the clonotype significant, with the noise models trained on biological replicates. For edgeR calls, the cutoffs were a false discovery rate-adjusted p below 0.01 and a log2 fold-change threshold of 1. As an exploratory analysis of dynamics, max-normalized trajectories of the 1000 most abundant clonotypes were examined by PCA with hierarchical clustering. Separately sequenced CD4+ and CD8+ repertoires were used to assign the CD4 or CD8 phenotype of responding clones. In TCRdb, the public reads were trimmed at Q25 with fastp and aligned with MiXCR, with productive beta chains retained. Here each entry gathers all rows of one CDR3 protein and keeps the most common genes and DNA. TCRdb, rather than the study authors, made the V and J calls. The sample contains approximately 180,000 distinct CDR3 sequences, under 20% of them found a single time. Roughly 2.1% of the sample is taken by the ten largest.

This clonotype is a singleton in its sample. Its antigen is unknown. One base away there is no much larger clone; base qualities are not given. Points the paper makes about the study in general: Clones contracting from day 15 to 85 had balanced CD4/CD8 phenotypes, while a second wave expanding from day 15 to 37 was biased towards CD4+. Contracting CD4+ clones appeared mostly in the CM and EM memory subsets, whereas CD8+ clones were enriched in EMRA. The study covered only two mild cases, and larger cohorts including severe cases with pre-infection samples were considered necessary. SARS-CoV-2 specificity was not confirmed for the second-wave clones peaking on day 37. Some responding clones were detected in pre-infection memory, which suggested that pre-existing cross-reactive memory T cells had joined the SARS-CoV-2 response.

The sequence was collected from an adult woman who had mild COVID-19 (a few samples of this study predate the infection). The sample titles of this study are shuffled in the database, so cell type and time point are left out; the donor was told from shared clones. The source material was PBMCs or a T cell subset sorted from them (not recorded which). In this chain, TRBV12-3 or TRBV12-4 is recombined with TRBJ2-4; the D gene may be TRBD1 or TRBD2, since each aligns over 6 bases. This receptor has the CDR3 CASSWGAGAKNIQYF. The nucleotide sequence reads as follows: TGTGCCAGCAGTTGGGGGGCTGGAGCCAAAAACATTCAGTACTTC.